The TCR beta chain described here comes from a study of blood T cells in healthy people across ages. Findings and caveats of the study: It was the long-lived donors that had more naive CD4+ cells and higher diversity than aged donors. TCR beta diversity tracked closely with naive T cell percentage. Unknown CMV status may confound age-related changes in expanded clones.

This clonotype showed up just a few times. Antigen specificity is unknown. Trimming pared 2 bases from V and 0 bases from J, leaving 10 bases between. Germline V gene lookup returns CDR1 SGHTA and CDR2 FQGNSA. The CDR3 has 15 residues. A second PCR of 7 to 11 cycles used a sample-barcoded 5' primer and a J-beta primer mix. TCRdb re-called the 5' RACE reads with MiXCR, one entry per CDR3 protein. The repertoire includes about 400,000 distinct CDR3 sequences, approximately 47% of them detected once, and around 50% sits in the top ten. This chain connects TRBV7-2 to TRBJ2-5; D is undetermined. The source is a man between 60 and 70 years old in good health. Sequencing was performed on blood. As DNA, the CDR3 is TGTGCCAGCAGCTTATCAGGTTACAACCAAGAGACCCAGTACTTC. Translating gives CASSLSGYNQETQYF.